Below, 9 T cell receptor beta chains from the same sample are listed, as sequenced in a study of response to subunit inactivated influenza vaccine. MiXCR, run by TCRdb on the RT-PCR reads, gives a single entry per CDR3 protein. The profile shows under 950,000 distinct CDR3 sequences, around 21% of them singletons. Sequenced here: PBMCs from blood, sampled approximately 5 days after vaccination. These receptors were collected from a man between 45 and 60 years old who received an inactivated influenza vaccine.

This clonotype was counted at least ten times. The genes are TRBV7-9 and TRBJ1-2; TRBD1 is a possible D gene (5 bases). The CDR3 runs to 13 residues. CDR1 is SEHNR, CDR2 FQNEAQ, per germline (reference sequence). The V and J ends lost 0 bases and 3 bases respectively, with 5 bases between them. The CDR3 spells CASSLARDYGYTF. The CDR3 bases are TGTGCCAGCAGCTTAGCCAGGGACTATGGCTACACCTTC. The variable domain in full, with the rest retrieved from reference TRBV7-9 and TRBJ1-2, is DTGVSQNPRHKITKRGQNVTFRCDPISEHNRLYWYRQTLGQGPEFLTYFQNEAQLEKSRLLSDRFSAERPKGSFSTLEIQRTEQGDSAMYLCASSLARDYGYTFGSGTRLTVV.

This clonotype appeared a few times. The V and J genes are TRBV20-1 and TRBJ2-7, with 9 bases identical to TRBD2. CDR3 size: 15 residues. Trimming at V came to 1 base and at J to 3 bases, leaving 7 bases not matched to a gene. Germline assignment: CDR1 DFQATT and CDR2 SNEGSKA (reference sequence). CDR3 sequence (DNA): TGCAGTGCTAGAGGAAATAGCGGGGGAAACTACGAGCAGTACTTC. Amino acids: CSARGNSGGNYEQYF.

The rearrangement joins TRBV9 to TRBJ2-7, with TRBD2 as a possible D gene (5 bases). V was pared by 2 bases and J by 3 bases, with 15 bases between. CDR1 and CDR2 from the germline V gene are SGDLS and YYNGEE. CDR3 length: 15 amino acids. The CDR3 is CASSVEVGVGYEQYF. In DNA form, the CDR3 reads TGTGCCAGCAGCGTCGAGGTCGGGGTTGGCTACGAGCAGTACTTC.

This clonotype was recorded a few times. This chain uses TRBV20-1 with TRBJ2-2; TRBD1 agrees at 10 bases. Germline V gives CDR1 DFQATT, CDR2 SNEGSKA (reference sequence). The ends lost 1 base at V and 2 bases at J; junction bases unmatched: 1. This CDR3 contains 15 residues. Written as DNA, the CDR3 is TGCAGTGCTAGAGGGACAGGGGGAAACACCGGGGAGCTGTTTTTT. Its translation is CSARGTGGNTGELFF.

This clonotype was counted only a few times. The rearrangement links TRBV28 to TRBJ1-5; 7 nucleotides agree with TRBD1. Germline V lookup: CDR1 MDHEN, CDR2 SYDVKM. This CDR3 is 15 amino acids long. V was clipped by 3 bases and J by 2 bases; unmatched bases: 4. In nucleotides, the CDR3 is TGTGCCAGCAGTTTCCGAGGACAGGGCAATCAGCCCCAGCATTTT. Residues: CASSFRGQGNQPQHF.

The rearrangement links TRBV15 to TRBJ2-1; D perhaps matches TRBD1 (5 bases). Germline V gene data show CDR1 as LNHNV and CDR2 as YYDKDF (reference sequence). With 2 bases removed from V and 2 bases from J, the gap between germline ends came to 16 bases. The CDR3 covers 17 residues. In nucleotides, the CDR3 is TGTGCCACCAGCAGACCAGCAGGGTTTCCACCCTACAATGAGCAGTTCTTC. Amino acids: CATSRPAGFPPYNEQFF.

This chain uses TRBV7-3 with TRBJ2-5, with 8 bases matching TRBD1. In germline, CDR1 is SGHTA, CDR2 FQGTGA. Losses at the gene ends were 3 bases for V and 1 base for J; bases not matched to a gene: 10. CDR3 length: 17 residues. CDR3 sequence: CASSLTGEISGQETQYF. CDR3 in DNA: TGTGCCAGCAGCTTGACAGGGGAAATCTCGGGCCAAGAGACCCAGTACTTC.

This clonotype was observed a single time. This sequence joins TRBV6-1 and TRBJ1-5; tentative D call: TRBD1 (5 bases). Germline loops: CDR1 MNHNS, CDR2 SASEGT. CDR3 length: 15 amino acids. Trimming stripped 5 bases from V and 6 bases from J, with 17 bases between. The CDR3 region is CASSRDLPGGQPQHF. CDR3 nucleotide sequence: TGTGCCAGCAGTCGGGACTTGCCTGGGGGTCAGCCCCAGCATTTT.

The chain uses TRBV12-3 or TRBV12-4 and TRBJ2-5, with D perhaps TRBD1 (6 bases). The CDR3 consists of 16 residues. The germline V and J ends were trimmed by 1 base and 2 bases, with 14 bases remaining between them. The CDR3 DNA is TGTGCCAGCAGTTTAGATGACAGGTACACTCAAGAGACCCAGTACTTC. This encodes CASSLDDRYTQETQYF.